The entry that follows covers one T cell receptor beta chain sequence. What it binds is not known. Second-dose groups at about 4 or about 12 weeks were pooled. Here immunoSEQ multiplex PCR was the method, and the copy in TCRdb shows in-frame clones only, minus some. Of 90,000 to 100,000 clones in the sample, approximately 84% are singletons; the top ten hold 14%. This sample is part of a study of T cell responses to AZD1222 COVID-19 vaccine. Regarding the study as a whole: There were vaccine-associated CD4 TCRs across spike, dominant at 160-218 and 743-854. Clonal diversity may have been underestimated in mostly white British donors.

CDR3 length equals 14 residues. CDR1 and CDR2 (germline): LGHNA, YSLEER. Trimming cost V 6 bases and J 6 bases; bases outside gene matches: 8. Sample: peripheral blood, taken 28 days after the second AZD1222 dose. J is TRBJ1-1 and V is TRBV4-3; 9 positions agree with TRBD1. The clonotype was recovered from an adult who received the AZD1222 COVID-19 vaccine. Here the CDR3 reads CASSRSDRGSEAFF. CDR3 in DNA: TGCGCCAGCAGTCGATCCGACAGGGGGTCTGAAGCTTTCTTT.